A single sample is the source of the 10 T cell receptor beta chains below, sequenced in a study of CD8 T cells in Susac syndrome. Reverse transcription of about 0.5 to 1 ug RNA was carried out with random hexamers. TCRdb reprocessed the immunoSEQ multiplex PCR reads with MiXCR, giving one entry per CDR3 protein. The table includes about 190,000 distinct CDR3 sequences, about 93% detected once. Material for sequencing was CD4+ T cells from PBMCs. The receptors originated from a human donor in good health.

V usage is TRBV4-1 and J usage is TRBJ1-6; D may be TRBD1 (5 bases). V lost 5 bases to trimming and J lost 7 bases, with 12 bases between them. CDR1 and CDR2 (germline): MGHRA, YSYEKL. This CDR3 has 14 amino acids. The CDR3 region is CASSYRGGNSPLHF. DNA of the CDR3: TGCGCCAGCAGCTATCGCGGGGGGAATTCACCCCTCCACTTT.

The CDR3 is CASSLKGQPEKLFF. The CDR3 DNA follows: TGTGCCAGCAGTTTAAAAGGACAGCCAGAAAAACTGTTTTTT. J is TRBJ1-4 and V is TRBV12-3 or TRBV12-4; possibly TRBD1 for D (6 bases). V lost 2 bases to trimming and J lost 8 bases, with 12 bases between them. The CDR3 covers 14 residues.

This chain links TRBV28 with TRBJ1-6; D not resolved. The CDR3 is made up of 11 amino acids. Germline V gene sequence: CDR1 MDHEN, CDR2 SYDVKM. The V and J ends lost 6 bases and 9 bases respectively, with 6 bases between them. The CDR3 sequence is CASRETSPLHF. In nucleotides, the CDR3 is TGTGCCAGCAGGGAGACTTCACCCCTCCACTTT.

This sequence joins TRBV29-1 and TRBJ1-1; the match to TRBD1 covers 11 bases. This CDR3 comprises 12 residues. Germline CDR1 reads SQVTM; CDR2 reads ANQGSEA. The trim removed 7 bases at V and 4 bases at J, leaving 2 bases unmatched. CDR3 nucleotides: TGCAGCGCCGGGACAGGGGGCACTGAAGCTTTCTTT. This sequence encodes CSAGTGGTEAFF.

J is TRBJ2-3 and V is TRBV2; D might be TRBD2 (5 bases). Trimming stripped 8 bases from V and 0 bases from J, with 15 bases between. Germline CDR1 reads SNHLY; CDR2 reads FYNNEI. The CDR3 runs to 15 residues. The CDR3 sequence is CASSLEAGSTDTQYF. In DNA, the CDR3 is TGTGCCAGCTCTCTCGAGGCGGGTAGCACAGATACGCAGTATTTT.

CDR3 amino acids: CASGISGDTQYF. In nucleotides, the CDR3 is TGTGCCAGTGGGATAAGCGGAGATACGCAGTATTTT. The genes are TRBV6-5 and TRBJ2-3, with a weak D call TRBD2 (5 bases). The CDR3 covers 12 residues. From germline, CDR1 is MNHEY and CDR2 SVGAGI. Trimming removed 9 bases at V and 5 bases at J, with 12 bases between.

This chain joins TRBV10-3 and TRBJ1-2; TRBD1 is a possible D gene (5 bases). Per the germline V gene, CDR1 is ENHRY and CDR2 is SYGVKD. With 8 bases removed from V and 2 bases from J, the gap between germline ends came to 9 bases. This CDR3 region has 12 residues. The CDR3: CAIPGQNYGYTF. In DNA form, the CDR3 reads TGTGCCATCCCAGGACAAAACTATGGCTACACCTTC.

The genes are TRBV18 and TRBJ1-1; D unresolved. This CDR3 is built from 14 residues. From germline, CDR1 is KGHSH and CDR2 LQKENI. Trimming left V 0 bases short and J 8 bases short, with 13 bases between. CDR3 loop: CASSPPASTVEAFF. CDR3 bases: TGTGCCAGCTCACCACCGGCCAGTACGGTGGAAGCTTTCTTT.

This clonotype appeared a single time. DNA of the CDR3: TGTGCCAGCAGCTTAGGCGGGGGTGCGGGACTAGCGGCGCAGTACTTC. Protein: CASSLGGGAGLAAQYF. The rearrangement uses TRBV13 and TRBJ2-7; the match to TRBD2 covers 11 bases. Germline V lookup: CDR1 PRHDT, CDR2 FYEKMQ (reference sequence). This CDR3 has 16 amino acids. The V and J ends lost 0 bases and 9 bases, in that order; junction bases with no gene match: 10.

This chain uses TRBV6-5 with TRBJ2-1; possibly TRBD1 for D (5 bases). Germline V CDR1 and CDR2: MNHEY, SVGAGI. V lost 5 bases, J lost 5 bases, and 10 bases lay in between. The CDR3 runs to 13 residues. CDR3 region: CASSPQGNNEQFF. The CDR3 DNA sequence: TGTGCCAGCAGTCCCCAGGGAAACAATGAGCAGTTCTTC.